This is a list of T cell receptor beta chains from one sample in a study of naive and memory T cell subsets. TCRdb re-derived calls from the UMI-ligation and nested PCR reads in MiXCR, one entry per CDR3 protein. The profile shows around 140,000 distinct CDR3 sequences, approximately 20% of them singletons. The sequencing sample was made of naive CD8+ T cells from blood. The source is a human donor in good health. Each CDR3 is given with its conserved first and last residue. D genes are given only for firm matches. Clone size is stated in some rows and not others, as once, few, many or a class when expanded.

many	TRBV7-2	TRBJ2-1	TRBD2	TGTGCCAGCAGCTTAACTAGCGCGGAGCAGTTCTTC	CASSLTSAEQFF
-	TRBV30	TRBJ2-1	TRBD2	TGTGCCTGGAGTGCGACTAGCGGTGTTCACCCGTGGGATGAGCAGTTCTTC	CAWSATSGVHPWDEQFF
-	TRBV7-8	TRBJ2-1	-	TGTGCCAGCAGCTTAGACGAGGGTTACGGCAATGAGCAGTTCTTC	CASSLDEGYGNEQFF
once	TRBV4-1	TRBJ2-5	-	TGCGCCAGCAGCCAAGAAGGGGGAGCAGCGGAGACCCAGTACTTC	CASSQEGGAAETQYF
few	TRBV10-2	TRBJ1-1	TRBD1	TGCGCCAGCAGTGTGGGACAGGCGAACACTGAAGCTTTCTTT	CASSVGQANTEAFF
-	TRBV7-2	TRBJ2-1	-	TGTGCCAGCAGCTTAATAGGGACGAATAATGAGCAGTTCTTC	CASSLIGTNNEQFF
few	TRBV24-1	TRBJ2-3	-	TGTGCCACCAGTGATTTTGACTCAGGAGGCTCGGATACGCAGTATTTT	CATSDFDSGGSDTQYF
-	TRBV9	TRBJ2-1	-	TGTGCCAGCAGCGTAGCTACCACCAATGAGCAGTTCTTC	CASSVATTNEQFF
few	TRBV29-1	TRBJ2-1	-	TGCAGCGCCGTTGGGGCAGGCGGAGCCTACAATGAGCAGTTCTTC	CSAVGAGGAYNEQFF
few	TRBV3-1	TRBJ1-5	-	TGTGCCAGCAGCCCCGACAGATACAATCAGCCCCAGCATTTT	CASSPDRYNQPQHF
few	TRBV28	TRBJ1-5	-	TGTGCCAGCAGTTTAAAGGGCAGCCCAGGTAATCAGCCCCAGCATTTT	CASSLKGSPGNQPQHF
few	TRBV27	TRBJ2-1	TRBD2	TGTGCCAGCAGTTTATCGGGGGGGTCCTACAATGAGCAGTTCTTC	CASSLSGGSYNEQFF
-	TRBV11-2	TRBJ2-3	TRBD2	TGTGCCAGCAGCCTCGGGACTAGCGGGAGGGGAACAGATACGCAGTATTTT	CASSLGTSGRGTDTQYF
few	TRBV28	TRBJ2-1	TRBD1	TGTGCCAGCAGTGGGACAGCTTTTAAGCAGTTCTTC	CASSGTAFKQFF
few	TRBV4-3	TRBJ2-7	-	TGCGCCAGCAGCCAAGGGGAGGCAGTTACCTACGAGCAGTACTTC	CASSQGEAVTYEQYF
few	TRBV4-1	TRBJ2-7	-	TGCGCCAGCAGCCAGGAGTCGCCCGGAGACTACGAGCAGTACTTC	CASSQESPGDYEQYF
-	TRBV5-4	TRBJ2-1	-	TGTGCCAGCAACCCGACAGGTCGGGACTCCTACAATGAGCAGTTCTTC	CASNPTGRDSYNEQFF
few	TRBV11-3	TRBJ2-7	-	TGTGCCAGCAGCTTGGGGGACTCCTACGAGCAGTACTTC	CASSLGDSYEQYF
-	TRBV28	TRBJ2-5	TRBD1	TGTGCCAGCAGTTTACAACAGGGGCGAGAGACCCAGTACTTC	CASSLQQGRETQYF
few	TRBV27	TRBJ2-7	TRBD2	TGTGCCAGCGGATACAGCGGGAGTGGGGAGCAGTACTTC	CASGYSGSGEQYF
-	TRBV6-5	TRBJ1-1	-	TGTGCCAGCAGTTACTCTGGGACACCCATGAACACTGAAGCTTTCTTT	CASSYSGTPMNTEAFF
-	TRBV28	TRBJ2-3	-	TGTGCCAGCAGTCCCGAGGTCAGCGACAGCACAGATACGCAGTATTTT	CASSPEVSDSTDTQYF
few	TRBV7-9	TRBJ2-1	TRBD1	TGTGCCAGCAGCCGTCTCGACAGGGACACCTACAATGAGCAGTTCTTC	CASSRLDRDTYNEQFF
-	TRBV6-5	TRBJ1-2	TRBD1	TGTGCCAGCAGTTACGCCTCCTCCGGGACAGCCTACTATGGCTACACCTTC	CASSYASSGTAYYGYTF
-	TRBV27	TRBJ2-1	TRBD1	TGTGCCAGCAGTTTAGAGGACAGGGCCCCCTACAATGAGCAGTTCTTC	CASSLEDRAPYNEQFF
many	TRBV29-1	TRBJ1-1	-	TGCAGCGTTATTTGGACAGAGAACACTGAAGCTTTCTTT	CSVIWTENTEAFF
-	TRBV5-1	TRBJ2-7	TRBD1	TGCGCCAGCAGCTCCTACGGACAGGCTTACGAGCAGTACTTC	CASSSYGQAYEQYF
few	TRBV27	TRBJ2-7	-	TGTGCCAGCGGGTACCCAGGGATAGACTCCTACGAGCAGTACTTC	CASGYPGIDSYEQYF
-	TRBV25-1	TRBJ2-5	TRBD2	TGTGCCAGCAGTGAAAAGACGGGAGGGGTCGGGGAGACCCAGTACTTC	CASSEKTGGVGETQYF
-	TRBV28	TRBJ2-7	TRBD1	TGTGCCAGCAGTATAAATCCCGGGACAGCAATCTCCTACGAGCAGTACTTC	CASSINPGTAISYEQYF
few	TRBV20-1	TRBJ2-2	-	TGCAGTGCTAGAGCGGTTAACACCGGGGAGCTGTTTTTT	CSARAVNTGELFF
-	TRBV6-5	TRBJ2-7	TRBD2	TGTGCCAGCAGTTATGCCCCCCCTAGCGGGATGATTTCCTACGAGCAGTACTTC	CASSYAPPSGMISYEQYF
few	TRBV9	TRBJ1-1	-	TGTGCCAGCAGCCTGGGGAGGGTCAACACTGAAGCTTTCTTT	CASSLGRVNTEAFF
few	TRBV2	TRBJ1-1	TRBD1	TGTGCCAGCAGCAGTCCCGGGACAGGGAACACTGAAGCTTTCTTT	CASSSPGTGNTEAFF
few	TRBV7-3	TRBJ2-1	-	TGTGCCAGCAGCTTAATGGCCCATTCACAGGGGTTAGCGGTCAATGAGCAGTTCTTC	CASSLMAHSQGLAVNEQFF
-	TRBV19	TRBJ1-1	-	TGTGCCAGTAGTCGTACCAACGGGGGCAACACTGAAGCTTTCTTT	CASSRTNGGNTEAFF
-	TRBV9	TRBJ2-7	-	TGTGCCAGCAGCGAGGACACCCTAGCCTACGAGCAGTACTTC	CASSEDTLAYEQYF
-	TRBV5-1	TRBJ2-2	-	TGCGCCAGCAGTCCCATAGCGGCCGAAGACACCGGGGAGCTGTTTTTT	CASSPIAAEDTGELFF
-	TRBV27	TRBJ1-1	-	TGTGCCAGCAGTTTAATGGCAGGGGTAAACACTGAAGCTTTCTTT	CASSLMAGVNTEAFF
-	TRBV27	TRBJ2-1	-	TGTGCCAGCAGTTTGGTTTCAGATGGATACAATGAGCAGTTCTTC	CASSLVSDGYNEQFF
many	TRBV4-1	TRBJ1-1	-	TGCGCCAGCAGCCAAAGGAACACTGAAGCTTTCTTT	CASSQRNTEAFF
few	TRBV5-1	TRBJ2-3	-	TGCGCCAGCAGCTCTCCTCGAGCGGAACCTAGCACAGATACGCAGTATTTT	CASSSPRAEPSTDTQYF
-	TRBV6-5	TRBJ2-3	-	TGTGCCAGCAGTTACAACCACATCTCGACAGATACGCAGTATTTT	CASSYNHISTDTQYF
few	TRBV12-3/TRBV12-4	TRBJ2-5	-	TGTGCCAGCAGTTTTGAGGGGGGTCCGGAGACCCAGTACTTC	CASSFEGGPETQYF